Many counts were recorded for the clone carrying this T cell receptor beta chain. Its antigen is not identified. These data come from a study of T cells in Graves' hyperthyroidism and ophthalmopathy. Study-wide points: Most thyroid clonotypes that were expanded above 0.001 also turned up in blood.

Around 9.8 ml fresh peripheral blood yielded the PBMCs. Researchers took RNA transcripts and amplified the TCR beta CDR3 regions from them. In the first-round RT-PCR of the TCR CDR3, the HTBI primer set was used. TCRdb re-derived calls from the multiplex PCR reads in MiXCR, one entry per CDR3 protein. The sample has around 500,000 distinct CDR3 sequences, approximately 15% seen once; the top ten hold 17%. The V end was cut by 4 bases, the J end by 3 bases, with 21 bases between. CDR1 ENHRY and CDR2 SYGVKD come from the germline V gene. This CDR3 region has 18 residues. The sequencing input was blood. The TCR was taken from a young woman with Graves' hyperthyroidism. V usage is TRBV10-3 and J usage is TRBJ2-2, with D perhaps matching TRBD1 (5 bases). The CDR3 spells CAISGVLGTGPHTGELFF. CDR3 bases: TGTGCCATCAGTGGCGTCTTGGGTACAGGACCTCACACCGGGGAGCTGTTTTTT.